This T cell receptor beta chain emerged from a study of cytomegalovirus exposure and HLA in healthy donors. The primer mix had 60 Vbeta and 13 Jbeta primers. Some clones are missing from TCRdb's copy, which holds only in-frame ones; the method was immunoSEQ multiplex PCR. Of 100,000 to 150,000 clones listed, about three quarters are singletons. The sequence derives from a man aged 30-40 years in good health and CMV-seronegative. The sample comprised PBMCs.

The CDR3 DNA sequence: TGTGCCAGCAGCTTTCTTAACAGGGGGTCCTACGAGCAGTACTTC. It translates to CASSFLNRGSYEQYF. The genes are TRBV7-9 and TRBJ2-7; 8 bases line up with TRBD1. This CDR3 contains 15 residues. CDR1 SEHNR and CDR2 FQNEAQ come from the germline V gene (reference sequence). With V trimmed by 3 bases and J by 1 base, 5 bases remained unmatched. Drawing the rest from reference TRBV7-9 and TRBJ2-7, the complete variable domain is DTGVSQNPRHKITKRGQNVTFRCDPISEHNRLYWYRQTLGQGPEFLTYFQNEAQLEKSRLLSDRFSAERPKGSFSTLEIQRTEQGDSAMYLCASSFLNRGSYEQYFGPGTRLTVT.